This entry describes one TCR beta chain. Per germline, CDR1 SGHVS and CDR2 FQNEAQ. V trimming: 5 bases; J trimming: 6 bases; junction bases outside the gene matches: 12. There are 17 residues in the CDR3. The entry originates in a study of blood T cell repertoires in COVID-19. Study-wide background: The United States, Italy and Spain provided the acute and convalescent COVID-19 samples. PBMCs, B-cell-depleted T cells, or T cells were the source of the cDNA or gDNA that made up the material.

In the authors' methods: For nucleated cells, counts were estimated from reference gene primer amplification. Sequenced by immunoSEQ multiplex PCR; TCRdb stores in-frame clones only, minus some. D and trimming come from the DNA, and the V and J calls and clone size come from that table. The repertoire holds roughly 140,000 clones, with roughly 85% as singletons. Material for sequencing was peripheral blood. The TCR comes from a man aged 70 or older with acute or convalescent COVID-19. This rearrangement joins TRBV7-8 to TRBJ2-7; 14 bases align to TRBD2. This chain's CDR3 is CASSTPGGTSGRGEQYF. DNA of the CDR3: TGTGCCAGCAGCACCCCCGGCGGGACTAGCGGGAGAGGCGAGCAGTACTTC.